Listed below are T cell receptor beta chains from one sample, sequenced in a study of blood T cell repertoires in COVID-19. Using immunoSEQ multiplex PCR, the repertoire was profiled, and TCRdb retains in-frame clones only, with some absent. Of just over 150,000 clones listed, approximately 82% are singletons. Specimen: peripheral blood. The receptors derive from a woman of 80 years or more with acute or convalescent COVID-19. Both conserved end residues are part of each CDR3. D genes are given only for firm matches. Not all rows give a size; the values are once, few, many and, for expanded clones, a class.

j_gene	abundance	v_gene	d_gene	CDR3nt	CDR3aa
TRBJ1-1	.	TRBV15	.	TGTGCCACCAGCAGAGATCTGGTTTCCCCTGAGGCTTTCTTT	CATSRDLVSPEAFF
TRBJ2-2	.	TRBV7-2	TRBD2	TGTGCCAGCAGCTTAGTGGGGACTAGTCCCGGGGAGCTGTTTTTT	CASSLVGTSPGELFF
TRBJ1-3	many	TRBV15	.	TGTGCCACCGGTCAGGGCTCTGGAAACACCATATATTTT	CATGQGSGNTIYF
TRBJ2-4	.	TRBV6-2/TRBV6-3	TRBD2	TGTGCCAGCAGTTCGACTAGCGGGGCCATAGCCAAAAACATTCAGTACTTC	CASSSTSGAIAKNIQYF
TRBJ2-7	.	TRBV6-6	TRBD2	TGTGCCAGCAGTTACTCGGGGCGGGAGGTCGACGAGCAGTACTTC	CASSYSGREVDEQYF
TRBJ1-3	.	TRBV19	TRBD1	TGTGCCAGTAGTTTCCCCGGACAGGGATGGAACACCATATATTTT	CASSFPGQGWNTIYF
TRBJ2-7	few	TRBV2	.	TGTGCCAGCAAGGGGGAGGGGAGCTCCTACGAGCAGTACTTC	CASKGEGSSYEQYF
TRBJ1-1	.	TRBV4-3	TRBD1	TGCGCCAGCAGCCAAGAAGTTCAGGGGGCTAAGTTTTGGGACACTGAAGCTTTCTTT	CASSQEVQGAKFWDTEAFF
TRBJ2-5	.	TRBV2	.	TGTGCCAGCAGTGAACTGGAGTTAGAGACCCAGTACTTC	CASSELELETQYF
TRBJ2-2	.	TRBV9	TRBD1	TGTGCCAGCAGCGGATACAGGGGGGCCGGGGAGCTGTTTTTT	CASSGYRGAGELFF
TRBJ2-2	many	TRBV3-1/TRBV3-2	TRBD1	TGTGCCAGCAGCCGGCAGACAGGGGGCAGGGAGCTGTTTTTT	CASSRQTGGRELFF
TRBJ2-7	once	TRBV7-2	.	TGTGCCAGCAGCACGGGGGGCAGGGGACACGAGCAGTACTTC	CASSTGGRGHEQYF
TRBJ2-7	.	TRBV4-3	.	TGCGCCAGCAGCCAAGATCCAGGCAGCTCCTACGAGCAGTACTTC	CASSQDPGSSYEQYF
TRBJ1-1	.	TRBV28	TRBD1	TGTGCCAGCAGTCCCCGGACAGGGCGAAAAGCTTTCTTT	CASSPRTGRKAFF
TRBJ2-7	.	TRBV29-1	TRBD2	TGCAGCTATCGTGCTAGCGGATCCTACGAGCAGTACTTC	CSYRASGSYEQYF
TRBJ2-1	few	TRBV25-1	TRBD2	TGTGCCAGCAGTGAATTGGCGGGAGTGACCTACAATGAGCAGTTCTTC	CASSELAGVTYNEQFF
TRBJ2-3	.	TRBV29-1	.	TGCAGCGTTGAGGGGCCAGATACGCAGTATTTT	CSVEGPDTQYF
TRBJ2-3	.	TRBV5-4	.	TGTGCCAGCAGCTTGGGAGGGAGGAGCACAGATACGCAGTATTTT	CASSLGGRSTDTQYF
TRBJ2-2	.	TRBV19	.	TGTGCCAGTAGTATCAGGGGTTGGAACACCGGGGAGCTGTTTTTT	CASSIRGWNTGELFF
TRBJ1-1	.	TRBV5-1	TRBD1	TGCGCCAGCAGCATCTCCGGGACAGCGAACACTGAAGCTTTCTTT	CASSISGTANTEAFF
TRBJ2-7	.	TRBV7-6	TRBD1	TGTGCCAGCAGCTTGCCCTACAGGGGCAAGAACGAGCAGTACTTC	CASSLPYRGKNEQYF
TRBJ1-1	.	TRBV19	TRBD1	TGTGCCAGTGCAGAGATTGACAGGGGCACTGAAGCTTTCTTT	CASAEIDRGTEAFF
TRBJ2-3	.	TRBV9	.	TGTGCCAGCAGCTCCCCCGGGGGAAGCACAGATACGCAGTATTTT	CASSSPGGSTDTQYF
TRBJ1-5	.	TRBV16	TRBD1	TGTGCCAGCAGCCCTGGGACAGGATACGAGCGGCAGCCCCAGCATTTT	CASSPGTGYERQPQHF
TRBJ2-7	.	TRBV5-1	TRBD2	TGCGCCAGCAGCCTAGGACTAGCCGAGCAGTACTTC	CASSLGLAEQYF
TRBJ2-3	.	TRBV4-3	TRBD2	TGCGCCAGCAGCCAGGGGGGACTAGCGGCCACAGATACGCAGTATTTT	CASSQGGLAATDTQYF
TRBJ1-1	.	TRBV5-1	.	TGCGCCAGCAGCCTGGGGACAACTCAGAACACTGAAGCTTTCTTT	CASSLGTTQNTEAFF
TRBJ2-1	.	TRBV7-6	TRBD1	TGTGCCAGCAGCCCCCGGACAGGAGAAGGGCACAATGAGCAGTTCTTC	CASSPRTGEGHNEQFF
TRBJ1-2	few	TRBV6-2/TRBV6-3	TRBD1	TGTGCCAGCAGTTATGGGACAGGGAATCTCGGCTACACCTTC	CASSYGTGNLGYTF